This entry features one T cell receptor beta chain sequence. What it binds is not known. The study ran its PCR with 60 Vbeta and 13 Jbeta primers. Method: immunoSEQ multiplex PCR; TCRdb's copy keeps in-frame clones and lacks some. In all, the sample yields roughly 200,000 clones. Per the germline V gene, CDR1 is SGHVS and CDR2 is FQNEAQ. The CDR3 has 14 residues. With 2 bases removed from V and 2 bases from J, the gap between germline ends came to 7 bases. This record comes from a study of cytomegalovirus exposure and HLA in healthy donors. Regarding the study as a whole: TCR beta sequences reportedly predicted most subjects' HLA-A and HLA-B alleles accurately. Roughly 170 TCR beta chains were listed as cytomegalovirus-associated.

The material sequenced was PBMCs. This chain joins TRBV7-8 and TRBJ2-1; TRBD2 might be the D (6 bases). The clonotype originates from a man aged 25-45 years in good health and CMV-seronegative. The CDR3 here is CASSLRGAYNEQFF. The CDR3, as DNA: TGTGCCAGCAGCTTACGCGGGGCCTACAATGAGCAGTTCTTC.